In its sample, the clone carrying this T cell receptor beta chain was seen a few times. The data were obtained in a study of patients and donors after allogeneic stem cell transplantation. The CDR3 loop spans 11 amino acids. From germline, CDR1 is LGHDT and CDR2 YNNKEL (reference sequence). V was pared by 8 bases and J by 1 base, with 5 bases between. TCRdb re-called the RT-PCR reads through MiXCR, storing one row per CDR3 protein. The sample holds over 200,000 distinct CDR3 sequences; more than 35% are singletons and the top ten take approximately 10%. This chain joins TRBV3-1 and TRBJ1-1, with no clear D. Sequencing input: blood, either unsorted or a sorted T cell fraction (not recorded which). This TCR was sampled from a human donor who was either an allogeneic HSCT recipient or a stem cell or donor lymphocyte infusion donor (not recorded which). It is not recorded whose cells these are; they may come from a transplant donor. This chain's CDR3 is CASSQNTEAFF. Here the CDR3 DNA reads TGTGCCAGCTCACAGAACACTGAAGCTTTCTTT.